Given below is one T cell receptor (beta chain) in context. The germline CDR1 and CDR2 sequences are LNHNV and YYDKDF (reference sequence). Trimming stripped 5 bases from V and 3 bases from J, with 7 bases between. The CDR3 contains 12 residues. The time point is: persistent/refractory GD, antithyroid drugs over 5 years with positive TRAb. Following extraction of RNA from PBMCs, that RNA was used to make the TCR library. The source of the patients was an endocrinology department in Xi'an, China. Each patient gave 7 to 9 milliliters of EDTA-anticoagulated peripheral blood. Building the TCR beta libraries relied on iRepertoire HTBI primers, and CDR3 regions underwent Arm-PCR. TCRdb reanalysed the multiplex PCR reads using MiXCR and keeps one entry per CDR3 protein. The sample lists some 330,000 distinct CDR3 sequences, roughly 25% occurring once. This specimen comes from a study of regulatory T cells in long-lasting Graves disease.

This clonotype originated in a woman in her thirties or forties with Graves disease. This chain joins TRBV15 and TRBJ2-5, with D uncertain. Sample: peripheral blood mononuclear cells (PBMCs), taken when the disease was refractory, from a patient treated with antithyroid drugs. CDR3 sequence (DNA): TGTGCCACCAGCTCAATAGAAGAGACCCAGTACTTC. It yields the protein CATSSIEETQYF.